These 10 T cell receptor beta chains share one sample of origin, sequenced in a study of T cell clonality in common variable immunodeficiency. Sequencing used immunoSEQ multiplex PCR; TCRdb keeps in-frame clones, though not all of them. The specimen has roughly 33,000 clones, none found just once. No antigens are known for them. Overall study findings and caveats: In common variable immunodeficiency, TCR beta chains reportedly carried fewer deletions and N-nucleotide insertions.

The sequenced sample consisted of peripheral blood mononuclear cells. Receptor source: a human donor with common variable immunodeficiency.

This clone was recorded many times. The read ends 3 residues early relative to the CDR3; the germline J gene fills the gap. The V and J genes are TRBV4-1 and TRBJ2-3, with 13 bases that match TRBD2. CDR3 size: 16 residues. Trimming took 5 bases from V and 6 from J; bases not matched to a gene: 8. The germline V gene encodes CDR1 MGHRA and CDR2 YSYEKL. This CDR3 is CASSSGTSGVSDTQYF. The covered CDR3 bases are TGCGCCAGCAGCTCAGGGACTAGCGGGGTATCTGATACG.

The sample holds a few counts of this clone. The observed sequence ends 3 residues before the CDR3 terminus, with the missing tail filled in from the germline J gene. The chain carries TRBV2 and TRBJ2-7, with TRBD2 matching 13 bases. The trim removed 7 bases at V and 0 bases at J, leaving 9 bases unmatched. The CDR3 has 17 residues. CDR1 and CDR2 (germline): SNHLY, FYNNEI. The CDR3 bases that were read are TGTGCCAGCAAGAGGACTAGCGGGGGTCCTAGCTCCTACGAG. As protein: CASKRTSGGPSSYE. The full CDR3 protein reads CASKRTSGGPSSYEQYF.

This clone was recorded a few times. The DNA read from the CDR3 is TGTGCCAGCGGACAGGGCTTTAACTATGGC. It translates to CASGQGFNYG. The whole CDR3 region reads CASGQGFNYGYTF. The rearrangement uses TRBV2 and TRBJ1-2, with 8 bases fitting TRBD1. The CDR3 extends 3 residues past the end of the read, so its final part is completed from the germline J gene. The CDR3 extends over 13 amino acids. Trimming removed 8 bases from V and 1 base from J; junction bases left unmatched: 3. CDR1 is SNHLY and CDR2 is FYNNEI in the germline V gene.

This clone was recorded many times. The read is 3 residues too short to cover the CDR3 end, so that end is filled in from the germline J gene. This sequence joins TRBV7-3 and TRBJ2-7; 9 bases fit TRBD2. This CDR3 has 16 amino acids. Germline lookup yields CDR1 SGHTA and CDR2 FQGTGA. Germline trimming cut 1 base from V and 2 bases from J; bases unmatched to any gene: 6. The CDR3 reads CASSLSRGGAPYEQYF. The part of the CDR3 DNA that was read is TGTGCCAGCAGCTTAAGCCGCGGGGGGGCCCCCTACGAG.

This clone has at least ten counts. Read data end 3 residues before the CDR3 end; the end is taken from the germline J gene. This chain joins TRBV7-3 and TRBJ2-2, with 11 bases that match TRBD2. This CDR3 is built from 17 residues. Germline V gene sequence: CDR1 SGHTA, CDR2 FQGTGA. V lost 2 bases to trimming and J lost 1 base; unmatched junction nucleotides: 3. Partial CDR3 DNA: TGTGCCAGCAGCTTAGGACTAGCGGGCCTGAACACCGGGGAG. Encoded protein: CASSLGLAGLNTGE. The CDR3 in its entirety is CASSLGLAGLNTGELFF.

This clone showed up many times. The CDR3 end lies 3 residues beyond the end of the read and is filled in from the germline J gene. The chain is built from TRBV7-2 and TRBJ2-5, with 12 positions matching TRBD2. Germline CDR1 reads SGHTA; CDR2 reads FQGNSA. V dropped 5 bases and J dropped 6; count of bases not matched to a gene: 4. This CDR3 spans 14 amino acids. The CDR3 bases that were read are TGTGCCAGCAGCAGGACTAGCGGGACGAAGACC. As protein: CASSRTSGTKT. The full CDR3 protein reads CASSRTSGTKTQYF. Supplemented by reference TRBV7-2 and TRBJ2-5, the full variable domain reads GAGVSQSPSNKVTEKGKDVELRCDPISGHTALYWYRQSLGQGLEFLIYFQGNSAPDKSGLPSDRFSAERTGGSVSTLTIQRTQQEDSAVYLCASSRTSGTKTQYFGPGTRLLVL.

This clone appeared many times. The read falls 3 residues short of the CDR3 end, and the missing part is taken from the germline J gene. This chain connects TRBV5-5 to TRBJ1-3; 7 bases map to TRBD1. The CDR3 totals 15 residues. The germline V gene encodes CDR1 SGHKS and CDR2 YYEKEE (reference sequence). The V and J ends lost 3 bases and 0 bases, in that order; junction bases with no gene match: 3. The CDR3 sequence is CASSYWTGSGNTIYF. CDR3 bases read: TGTGCCAGCAGCTACTGGACAGGCTCTGGAAACACC.

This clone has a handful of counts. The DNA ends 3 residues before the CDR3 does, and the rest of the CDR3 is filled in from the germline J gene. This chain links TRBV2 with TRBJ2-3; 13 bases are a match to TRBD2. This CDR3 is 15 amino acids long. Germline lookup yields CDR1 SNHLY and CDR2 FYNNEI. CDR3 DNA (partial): TGTGCCAGCAGTGAAGGACTAGCGGGGGGCCAGACG. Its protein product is CASSEGLAGGQT. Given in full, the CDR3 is CASSEGLAGGQTQYF.

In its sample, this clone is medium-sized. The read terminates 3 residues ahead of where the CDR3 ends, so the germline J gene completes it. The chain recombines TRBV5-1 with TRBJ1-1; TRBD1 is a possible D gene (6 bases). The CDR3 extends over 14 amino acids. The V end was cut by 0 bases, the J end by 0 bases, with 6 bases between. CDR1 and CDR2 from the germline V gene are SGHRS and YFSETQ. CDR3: CASSLDRVNTEAFF. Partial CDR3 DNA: TGCGCCAGCAGCTTGGACAGGGTGAACACTGAA.

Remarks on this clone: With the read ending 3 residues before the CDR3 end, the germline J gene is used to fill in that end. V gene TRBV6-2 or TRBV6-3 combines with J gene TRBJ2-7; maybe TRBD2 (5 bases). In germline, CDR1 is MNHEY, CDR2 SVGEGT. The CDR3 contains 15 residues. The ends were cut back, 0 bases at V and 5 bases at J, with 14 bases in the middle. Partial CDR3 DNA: TGTGCCAGCAGTTACTCCGGATGGAGCGGCAACGAG. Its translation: CASSYSGWSGNE. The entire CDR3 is CASSYSGWSGNEQYF.